Listed below are T cell receptor beta chains from one sample, sequenced in a study of response to subunit inactivated influenza vaccine. TCRdb re-called the RT-PCR reads with MiXCR, one entry per CDR3 protein. This sample has a few hundred thousand distinct CDR3 sequences, with about 15% found just once. The sample here was PBMCs from blood, taken about 11 days after vaccination. The receptors stem from a man aged 50 to 59 who received an inactivated influenza vaccine. Each CDR3 is given with its conserved first and last residue. The order of the fields is CDR3 protein, CDR3 DNA, D gene, V gene, clone size, J gene, CDR3 length. A D gene is named only where the DNA matches it firmly. Clone size is stated in some rows and not others, as once, few, many or a class when expanded.

CASSPGGQEVYEQYF TGCGCCAGCAGCCCCGGGGGACAGGAGGTCTACGAGCAGTACTTC TRBD1 TRBV5-1 NA TRBJ2-7 15
CASSSRGSNTGELFF TGTGCCAGTAGCAGTCGAGGCTCGAACACCGGGGAGCTGTTTTTT NA TRBV19 few TRBJ2-2 15
CASSLWPSGGPDTQYF TGTGCCAGCAGTTTATGGCCTAGCGGGGGCCCAGATACGCAGTATTTT TRBD2 TRBV12-3/TRBV12-4 few TRBJ2-3 16
CASSLTGRESPLHF TGCGCCAGCAGCTTGACAGGGAGGGAGTCACCCCTCCACTTT NA TRBV5-1 NA TRBJ1-6 14
CSASRGRGNQPQHF TGCAGTGCTAGCAGGGGGCGCGGCAATCAGCCCCAGCATTTT TRBD1 TRBV20-1 NA TRBJ1-5 14
CASSQGAGVSYNSPLHF TGCGCCAGCAGCCAAGGGGCAGGGGTCTCCTATAATTCACCCCTCCACTTT NA TRBV4-1 few TRBJ1-6 17
CATSDPGQGANEQFF TGTGCCACCAGTGACCCGGGACAGGGGGCCAATGAGCAGTTCTTC TRBD1 TRBV24-1 NA TRBJ2-1 15
CATSLATSGLYNEQFF TGTGCCACCAGCTTAGCGACTAGCGGCCTATACAATGAGCAGTTCTTC TRBD2 TRBV15 few TRBJ2-1 16
CATSDTRWSPNTGELFF TGTGCCACCAGTGATACCAGGTGGAGTCCGAACACCGGGGAGCTGTTTTTT NA TRBV24-1 few TRBJ2-2 17
CASSKAGGLTQYF TGTGCCAGCAGTAAAGCGGGCGGCCTCACGCAGTATTTT NA TRBV7-2 few TRBJ2-3 13
CASSSRGKETQYF TGTGCCAGCAGCTCTCGGGGCAAAGAGACCCAGTACTTC NA TRBV7-9 few TRBJ2-5 13
CASSPHMNTEAFF TGTGCCAGCAGCCCTCATATGAACACTGAAGCTTTCTTT NA TRBV5-1 many TRBJ1-1 13
CASSWGTGANTGELFF TGTGCCAGCAGCTGGGGGACAGGAGCGAACACCGGGGAGCTGTTTTTT TRBD1 TRBV5-5 NA TRBJ2-2 16
CAIRAGTGVTGANVLTF TGTGCCATCCGAGCCGGGACAGGGGTCACTGGGGCCAACGTCCTGACTTTC TRBD1 TRBV10-3 NA TRBJ2-6 17
CATSREGFGETQYF TGTGCCACCAGCAGAGAAGGGTTCGGTGAGACCCAGTACTTC NA TRBV15 NA TRBJ2-5 14
CASGEKGPYEQYF TGTGCCAGCGGCGAAAAGGGGCCCTACGAGCAGTACTTC NA TRBV6-1 once TRBJ2-7 13